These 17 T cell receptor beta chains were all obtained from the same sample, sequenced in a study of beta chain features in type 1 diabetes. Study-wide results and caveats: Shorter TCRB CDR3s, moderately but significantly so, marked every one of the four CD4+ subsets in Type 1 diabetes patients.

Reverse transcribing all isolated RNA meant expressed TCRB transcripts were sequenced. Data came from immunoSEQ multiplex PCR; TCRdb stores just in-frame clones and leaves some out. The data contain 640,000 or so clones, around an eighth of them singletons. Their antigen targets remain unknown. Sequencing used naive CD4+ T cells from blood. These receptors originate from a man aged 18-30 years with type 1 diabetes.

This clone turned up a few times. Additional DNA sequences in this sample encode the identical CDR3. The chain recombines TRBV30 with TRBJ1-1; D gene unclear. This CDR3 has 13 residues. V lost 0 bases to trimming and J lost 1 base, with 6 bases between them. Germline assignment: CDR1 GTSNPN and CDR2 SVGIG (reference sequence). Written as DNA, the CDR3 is TGTGCCTGGAGTGTACCTGGGAACACTGAAGCTTTCTTT. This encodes CAWSVPGNTEAFF.

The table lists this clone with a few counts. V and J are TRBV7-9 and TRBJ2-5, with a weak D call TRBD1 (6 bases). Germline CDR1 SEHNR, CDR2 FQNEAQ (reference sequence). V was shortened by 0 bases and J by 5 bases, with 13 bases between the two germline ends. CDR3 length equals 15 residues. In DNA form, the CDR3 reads TGTGCCAGCAGCTTAGCGGGCCAGGGGATGGAGACCCAGTACTTC. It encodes CASSLAGQGMETQYF.

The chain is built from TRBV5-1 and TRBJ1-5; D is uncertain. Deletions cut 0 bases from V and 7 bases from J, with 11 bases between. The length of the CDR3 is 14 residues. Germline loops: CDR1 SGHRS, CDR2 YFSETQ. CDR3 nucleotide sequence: TGCGCCAGCAGCTTGGAAGGGCTGGGGCAGCCCCAGCATTTT. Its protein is CASSLEGLGQPQHF. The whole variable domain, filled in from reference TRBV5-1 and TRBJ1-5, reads KAGVTQTPRYLIKTRGQQVTLSCSPISGHRSVSWYQQTPGQGLQFLFEYFSETQRNKGNFPGRFSGRQFSNSRSEMNVSTLELGDSALYLCASSLEGLGQPQHFGDGTRLSIL.

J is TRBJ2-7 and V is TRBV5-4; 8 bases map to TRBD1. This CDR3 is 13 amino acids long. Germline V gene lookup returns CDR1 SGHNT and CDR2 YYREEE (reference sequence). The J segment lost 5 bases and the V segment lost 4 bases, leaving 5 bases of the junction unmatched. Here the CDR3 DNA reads TGTGCCAGCAGCAAGGACAGGGATGACGAGCAGTACTTC. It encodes CASSKDRDDEQYF.

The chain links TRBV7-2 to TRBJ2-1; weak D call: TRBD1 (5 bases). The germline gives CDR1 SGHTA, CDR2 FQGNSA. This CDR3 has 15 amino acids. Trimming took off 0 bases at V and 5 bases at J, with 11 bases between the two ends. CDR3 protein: CASSLARDSNNEQFF. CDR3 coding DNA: TGTGCCAGCAGCTTAGCGCGTGACAGCAACAATGAGCAGTTCTTC.

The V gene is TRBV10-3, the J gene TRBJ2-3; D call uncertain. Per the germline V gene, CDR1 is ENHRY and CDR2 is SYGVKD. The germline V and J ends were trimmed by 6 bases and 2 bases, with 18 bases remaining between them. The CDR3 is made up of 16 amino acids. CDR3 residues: CAISPFARVATDTQYF. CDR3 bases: TGTGCCATCAGCCCCTTCGCCCGGGTTGCCACAGATACGCAGTATTTT.

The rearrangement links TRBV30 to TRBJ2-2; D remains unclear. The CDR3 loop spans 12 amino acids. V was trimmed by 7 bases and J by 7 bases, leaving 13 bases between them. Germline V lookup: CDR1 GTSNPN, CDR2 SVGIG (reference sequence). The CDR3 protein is CASRLEIGELFF. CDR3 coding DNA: TGTGCCTCCCGACTTGAGATCGGGGAGCTGTTTTTT.

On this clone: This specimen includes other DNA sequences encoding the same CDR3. The CDR3 coding sequence is TGCGCCAGCAGCTCACAAGGAGCAGATACGCAGTATTTT. Amino acid sequence: CASSSQGADTQYF. The genes are TRBV5-1 and TRBJ2-3; D gene ambiguous. With 3 bases removed from V and 4 bases from J, the gap between germline ends came to 9 bases. The germline V gene has CDR1 SGHRS and CDR2 YFSETQ. The CDR3 contains 13 residues.

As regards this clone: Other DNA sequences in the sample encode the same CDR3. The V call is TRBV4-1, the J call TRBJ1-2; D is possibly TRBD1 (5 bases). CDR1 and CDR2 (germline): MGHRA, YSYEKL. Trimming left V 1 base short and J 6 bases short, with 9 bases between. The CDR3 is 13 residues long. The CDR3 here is CASSQGTGDGYTF. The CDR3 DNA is TGCGCCAGCAGCCAAGGGACGGGGGATGGCTACACCTTC.

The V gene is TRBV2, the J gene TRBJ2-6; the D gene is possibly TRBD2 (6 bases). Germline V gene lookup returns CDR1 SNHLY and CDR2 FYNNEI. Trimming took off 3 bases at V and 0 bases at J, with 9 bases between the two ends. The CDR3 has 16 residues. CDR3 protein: CASSERGVSGANVLTF. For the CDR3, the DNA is TGTGCCAGCAGTGAGCGGGGAGTCTCTGGGGCCAACGTCCTGACTTTC.

CDR3 loop: CASSYPKGGGYTF. DNA for the CDR3: TGTGCCAGCAGTTATCCCAAGGGCGGCGGCTACACCTTC. This chain uses TRBV6-5 with TRBJ1-2; D gene ambiguous. Germline CDR1 is MNHEY and CDR2 is SVGAGI. Trimming removed 3 bases from V and 8 bases from J, with 13 bases in between. This CDR3 has 13 residues.

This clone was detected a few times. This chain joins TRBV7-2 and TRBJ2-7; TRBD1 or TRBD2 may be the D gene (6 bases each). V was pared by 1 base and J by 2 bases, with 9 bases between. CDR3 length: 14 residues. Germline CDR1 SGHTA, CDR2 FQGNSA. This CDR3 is CASSLDGGTYEQYF. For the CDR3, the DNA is TGTGCCAGCAGCTTAGACGGGGGCACCTACGAGCAGTACTTC.

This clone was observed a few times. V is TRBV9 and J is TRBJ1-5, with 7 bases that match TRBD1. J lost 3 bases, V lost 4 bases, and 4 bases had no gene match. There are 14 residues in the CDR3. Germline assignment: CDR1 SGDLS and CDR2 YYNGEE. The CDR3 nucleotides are TGTGCCAGCAGCACGACAGGGCCCAATCAGCCCCAGCATTTT. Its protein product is CASSTTGPNQPQHF.

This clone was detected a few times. CDR3 sequence (DNA): TGCAGCGTTGAGGCAGCGCTCATGAACACTGAAGCTTTCTTT. Its translation: CSVEAALMNTEAFF. This chain connects TRBV29-1 to TRBJ1-1; the D is unclear. The CDR3 spans 14 residues. Germline V gene data show CDR1 as SQVTM and CDR2 as ANQGSEA. The germline V and J ends were trimmed by 3 bases and 0 bases, with 11 bases remaining between them.

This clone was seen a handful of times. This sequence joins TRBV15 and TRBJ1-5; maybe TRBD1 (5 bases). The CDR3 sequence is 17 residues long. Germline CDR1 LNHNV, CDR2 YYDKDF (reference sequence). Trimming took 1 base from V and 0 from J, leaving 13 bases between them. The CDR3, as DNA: TGTGCCACCAGCAGAGGAGAAGACAGCAATAGCAATCAGCCCCAGCATTTT. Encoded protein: CATSRGEDSNSNQPQHF.

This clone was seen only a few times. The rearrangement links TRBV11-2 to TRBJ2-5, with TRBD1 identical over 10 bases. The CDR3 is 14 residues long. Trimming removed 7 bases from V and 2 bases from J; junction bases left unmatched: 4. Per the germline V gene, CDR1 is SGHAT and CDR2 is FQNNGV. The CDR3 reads CASTRDRGQETQYF. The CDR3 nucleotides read TGTGCCAGCACCCGGGACAGGGGACAAGAGACCCAGTACTTC.

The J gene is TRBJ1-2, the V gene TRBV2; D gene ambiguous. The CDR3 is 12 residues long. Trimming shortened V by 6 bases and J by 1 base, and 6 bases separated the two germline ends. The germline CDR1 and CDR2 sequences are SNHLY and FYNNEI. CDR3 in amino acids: CASRGINYGYTF. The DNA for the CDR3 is TGTGCCAGCAGAGGTATTAACTATGGCTACACCTTC.